The rows below give T cell receptor beta chains drawn from one sample of a study of naive and memory T cell subsets. TCRdb reanalysed the UMI-ligation and nested PCR reads using MiXCR and keeps one entry per CDR3 protein. The sample shows approximately 140,000 distinct CDR3 sequences, approximately 20% of them seen only once. Sequencing was performed on naive CD8+ T cells from blood. The receptors were sampled from a human donor in good health. CDR3s include the opening cysteine and the closing phenylalanine or tryptophan. D genes are given only for firm matches. The size field is filled for only some rows; it gives once, few, many or a size class.

.,TRBV29-1,TRBJ2-7,few,TGCAGCGTTGTGCTATGGACAGGCGGGGGAAACGAGCAGTACTTC,CSVVLWTGGGNEQYF
.,TRBV9,TRBJ2-2,few,TGTGCCAGCAGCGTATCAAAAGCGGCACTGAACACCGGGGAGCTGTTTTTT,CASSVSKAALNTGELFF
.,TRBV10-2,TRBJ2-1,.,TGCGCCAGCAGTGAGTCGTGGAACACTGTCGGGCTAGCGTTACACAATGAGCAGTTCTTC,CASSESWNTVGLALHNEQFF
.,TRBV2,TRBJ2-7,few,TGTGCCAGCAGTGTAGCCCTCAGGGCTACGGTAACCTACGAGCAGTACTTC,CASSVALRATVTYEQYF
TRBD2,TRBV15,TRBJ2-5,.,TGTGCCACCAGCAGAACCATTAGCGGGATGTTGGAGACCCAGTACTTC,CATSRTISGMLETQYF
TRBD1,TRBV28,TRBJ2-2,.,TGTGCCAGCAATTCTTTAATCCGACGGACAGGGTCAACCGGGGAGCTGTTTTTT,CASNSLIRRTGSTGELFF
TRBD1,TRBV6-5,TRBJ2-1,.,TGTGCCAGCAGCCGAACAGGGGCTCAGCAGTTCTTC,CASSRTGAQQFF
.,TRBV5-1,TRBJ2-7,few,TGCGCCAGCAGCCCGGGACTTCAGCGTCCCTACGAGCAGTACTTC,CASSPGLQRPYEQYF
.,TRBV12-3/TRBV12-4,TRBJ2-7,few,TGTGCCAGCAGTTTGGGCAGGAGCTCCTACGAGCAGTACTTC,CASSLGRSSYEQYF
.,TRBV27,TRBJ2-1,few,TGTGCCAGCAGTCCCTCGGTGTCTCACGATGAGCAGTTCTTC,CASSPSVSHDEQFF
.,TRBV6-5,TRBJ2-1,.,TGTGCCAGCAGCAACGGACGGCCGAGCTCCTACAATGAGCAGTTCTTC,CASSNGRPSSYNEQFF
.,TRBV11-2,TRBJ1-1,few,TGTGCCAGCAGCCCCTTCGGGGGAACTGAAGCTTTCTTT,CASSPFGGTEAFF
.,TRBV9,TRBJ2-6,.,TGTGCCAGCAGCGTAGCACCATCAGGGGCCAACGTCCTGACTTTC,CASSVAPSGANVLTF
.,TRBV20-1,TRBJ1-5,.,TGCAGTGCTAGAAAAACAGAAAGCAATCAGCCCCAGCATTTT,CSARKTESNQPQHF
TRBD1,TRBV5-1,TRBJ2-5,few,TGCGCCAGCACCGGGACAGGGCTCTCGAGTAACCAAGAGACCCAGTACTTC,CASTGTGLSSNQETQYF
TRBD2,TRBV27,TRBJ2-7,many,TGTGCCAGCAGTTTAGCGGGAGGGCCGTCCGAGCAGTACTTC,CASSLAGGPSEQYF
.,TRBV5-6,TRBJ2-3,few,TGTGCCAGCAGATATAGCACAGATACGCAGTATTTT,CASRYSTDTQYF
.,TRBV28,TRBJ2-7,.,TGTGCCAGCAGTTTACCGACGACAAGAACAGGGCCGGTTTACGAGCAGTACTTC,CASSLPTTRTGPVYEQYF
TRBD1,TRBV7-2,TRBJ2-6,.,TGTGCCAGCAGTCTACCCCGGGACAGAGACTCTGGGGCCAACGTCCTGACTTTC,CASSLPRDRDSGANVLTF
.,TRBV28,TRBJ2-7,many,TGTGCCAGCAGTTTATCCCCCTACGAGCAGTACTTC,CASSLSPYEQYF
.,TRBV27,TRBJ1-6,.,TGTGCCAGCAGTTTCTCCCCCGGACAGACTAATTCACCCCTCCACTTT,CASSFSPGQTNSPLHF
.,TRBV6-1,TRBJ2-1,few,TGTGCCAGCAATCCCCCCCTGACAGGCGATCAGCGGCGGGGGCAGTTCTTC,CASNPPLTGDQRRGQFF
.,TRBV6-5,TRBJ2-7,.,TGTGCCAGCAGTTACCAACCGGCGGGTCCCTACGAGCAGTACTTC,CASSYQPAGPYEQYF
.,TRBV6-1,TRBJ1-1,few,TGTGCCAGCAGTGGACGGATGAACACTGAAGCTTTCTTT,CASSGRMNTEAFF
.,TRBV27,TRBJ1-1,.,TGTGCCAGCAGAACTGGACTTGAAGCTTTCTTT,CASRTGLEAFF
.,TRBV6-5,TRBJ2-7,.,TGTGCCAGCAGTTACCGTACCGGGATGGAGCAGTACTTC,CASSYRTGMEQYF
.,TRBV9,TRBJ2-3,few,TGTGCCAGCAGCCTTGGACAGACCACAGATACGCAGTATTTT,CASSLGQTTDTQYF
TRBD1,TRBV2,TRBJ1-5,few,TGTGCCAGCAGAGACAGGGGTGGCAATCAGCCCCAGCATTTT,CASRDRGGNQPQHF
TRBD1,TRBV6-5,TRBJ1-5,.,TGTGCCAGCAGAGAGGGACAGAATAGCAATCAGCCCCAGCATTTT,CASREGQNSNQPQHF
.,TRBV6-2/TRBV6-3,TRBJ2-7,.,TGTGCCAGCAATGCCCCATCAACCCCCTTCTACGAGCAGTACTTC,CASNAPSTPFYEQYF
.,TRBV29-1,TRBJ1-1,many,TGCAGCGTTGGGCAGTTGCTCGCTTTCTTT,CSVGQLLAFF
.,TRBV19,TRBJ2-1,.,TGTGCCAGTGAGGGAAGTTCAGTCGACAGTGAGCAGTTCTTC,CASEGSSVDSEQFF
.,TRBV24-1,TRBJ1-2,once,TGTGCCACCAGTGACGAAACCAGGGAAGATGGCTACACCTTC,CATSDETREDGYTF
TRBD1,TRBV6-5,TRBJ2-7,many,TGTGCCAGCAGTTTGACAGGGGACTACGAGCAGTACTTC,CASSLTGDYEQYF
.,TRBV12-3/TRBV12-4,TRBJ2-1,.,TGTGCCAGCAGTTTAGGGCAGACCGTAGACAATGAGCAGTTCTTC,CASSLGQTVDNEQFF
TRBD1,TRBV28,TRBJ1-1,many,TGTGCCAGCAGTGCCGGGACAGGGGGTTCCACTGAAGCTTTCTTT,CASSAGTGGSTEAFF